Shown below are 23 T cell receptor beta chains from a single sample sequenced in a study of cytomegalovirus exposure and HLA in healthy donors. The PCR used 60 Vbeta and 13 Jbeta primers. The repertoire was sequenced with immunoSEQ multiplex PCR; TCRdb's copy has only in-frame clones and lacks some. The sample lists approximately 170,000 clones, approximately 80% seen once, with 0.95% to 1.5% in the top ten. The sample was PBMCs. Receptors originate from a boy aged 2-9 years in good health and CMV-seronegative.

This sequence joins TRBV7-2 and TRBJ2-5; 11 bases fit TRBD2. CDR1 SGHTA and CDR2 FQGNSA come from the germline V gene. Trimming took 5 bases from V and 9 from J; bases not matched to a gene: 14. The length of the CDR3 is 16 residues. DNA of the CDR3: TGTGCCAGCAGCCCCTCCTTTAGCGGGGGGGCAGGTGCCCAGTACTTC. Translation gives CASSPSFSGGAGAQYF.

The V and J genes are TRBV30 and TRBJ1-3; D not resolved. CDR1 and CDR2 from the germline V gene are GTSNPN and SVGIG (reference sequence). This CDR3 region has 13 residues. V lost 4 bases and J lost 0, with 7 bases in between. This CDR3 is CAWNRGSGNTIYF. In nucleotides, the CDR3 is TGTGCCTGGAATCGGGGCTCTGGAAACACCATATATTTT.

The CDR3 DNA reads as TGTGCCAGCAGCGGCCCGAGGGGGGAGACCCAGTACTTC. Encoded protein: CASSGPRGETQYF. The chain recombines TRBV9 with TRBJ2-5; perhaps TRBD1 as D (6 bases). The CDR3 totals 13 residues. Germline V gene lookup returns CDR1 SGDLS and CDR2 YYNGEE. V was trimmed by 3 bases and J by 5 bases, leaving 11 bases between them.

The chain couples TRBV10-3 to TRBJ2-7, with 7 bases identical to TRBD1. J gave up 7 bases and V 5 bases, and 14 bases lay outside the gene matches. The CDR3 sequence is 15 residues long. Germline-derived CDR1 and CDR2 are ENHRY and SYGVKD. This CDR3 is CAISKDRDHPREQYV. The DNA for the CDR3 is TGTGCCATCAGTAAAGACAGGGATCACCCACGGGAGCAGTACGTC.

This clone turned up a few times. This rearrangement joins TRBV2 to TRBJ2-2, with 8 bases fitting TRBD2. The V and J ends lost 0 bases and 1 base, in that order; junction bases with no gene match: 7. Germline V gives CDR1 SNHLY, CDR2 FYNNEI. This CDR3 contains 18 residues. CDR3 sequence: CASSEALGAGENTGELFF. The DNA for the CDR3 is TGTGCCAGCAGTGAAGCGCTGGGAGCGGGAGAGAACACCGGGGAGCTGTTTTTT.

The chain links TRBV7-9 to TRBJ2-1, with D possibly matching TRBD2 (6 bases). The V end lost 3 bases, the J end lost 9 bases, and 12 bases lay between the germline ends. Germline V gene sequence: CDR1 SEHNR, CDR2 FQNEAQ (reference sequence). The CDR3 consists of 13 residues. CDR3 bases: TGTGCCAGCAGCTTGGGGGGTACTGGTGAGCAGTTCTTC. Translating it yields CASSLGGTGEQFF.

This sequence joins TRBV10-3 and TRBJ2-7; the D gene is possibly TRBD1 (6 bases). Germline CDR1 reads ENHRY; CDR2 reads SYGVKD. Trimming stripped 2 bases from V and 7 bases from J, with 12 bases between. The length of the CDR3 is 13 residues. The DNA of the CDR3 is TGTGCCATCAGTGAGACTGGGCAGGGGGAGCAGTACTTC. This sequence encodes CAISETGQGEQYF.

The rearrangement joins TRBV12-5 to TRBJ1-1; D uncertain. This CDR3 spans 15 amino acids. The germline CDR1 and CDR2 sequences are LGHNT and FRNRAP. V was clipped by 0 bases and J by 5 bases, with 13 bases between them. This CDR3 reads CASGLVRVLYTEAFF. As DNA, the CDR3 is TGTGCTAGTGGTTTGGTACGGGTTTTATATACTGAAGCTTTCTTT.

V gene TRBV4-3 combines with J gene TRBJ2-3; 12 bases align to TRBD2. This CDR3 spans 14 amino acids. V lost 2 bases to trimming and J lost 15 bases; unmatched junction nucleotides: 9. Germline V gene sequence: CDR1 LGHNA, CDR2 YSLEER. In DNA form, the CDR3 reads TGCGCCAGCAGCCAACGGACTAGCGGGGATCCCCGTTATTTT. Translated, it gives CASSQRTSGDPRYF.

With respect to this clone: One end of the junction is discordant with germline, which a read error may explain. The chain joins TRBV7-9 to TRBJ1-1; 11 bases are a match to TRBD1. CDR3 length equals 15 residues. CDR1 and CDR2 (germline): SEHNR, FQNEAQ (reference sequence). The CDR3 loop is CSSSLEGQGDTEAFF. In DNA, the CDR3 is TGTTCCAGCAGCTTAGAGGGACAGGGGGACACTGAAGCTTTCTTT.

The rearrangement links TRBV9 to TRBJ2-1; 7 bases map to TRBD1. Unmatched junction bases numbered 16, after V lost 0 bases and J lost 7 bases. The germline CDR1 and CDR2 sequences are SGDLS and YYNGEE. This CDR3 contains 18 residues. CDR3 DNA: TGTGCCAGCAGCGTAGCTTCAGGGACAGAGGGATTGAGGAATGAGCAGTTCTTC. Protein sequence: CASSVASGTEGLRNEQFF.

The table lists this clone with a count of one. V usage is TRBV6-5 and J usage is TRBJ1-1; D gene ambiguous. CDR3 length: 14 amino acids. Germline V gene sequence: CDR1 MNHEY, CDR2 SVGAGI. Trimming stripped 4 bases from V and 5 bases from J, with 14 bases between. The CDR3 DNA is TGTGCCAGCAGTTCTATAGGTGGGCCTACTGAAGCTTTCTTT. Protein: CASSSIGGPTEAFF.

The chain links TRBV27 to TRBJ1-6, with TRBD1 matching 9 bases. This CDR3 is 15 amino acids long. CDR1 is MNHEY and CDR2 is SMNVEV in the germline V gene (reference sequence). The V and J ends lost 2 bases and 11 bases, in that order; junction bases with no gene match: 7. The CDR3 region is CASSLSQTGGAPLHF. In DNA form, the CDR3 reads TGTGCCAGCAGTTTAAGTCAGACAGGGGGGGCACCCCTCCACTTT.

The chain joins TRBV30 to TRBJ1-1; no definite D call. Between the trimmed V and J ends, which lost 0 bases and 3 bases, there was a span of 8 bases. From germline, CDR1 is GTSNPN and CDR2 SVGIG (reference sequence). The CDR3 runs 13 residues. CDR3 region: CAWSVSVDTEAFF. CDR3 bases: TGTGCCTGGAGTGTAAGCGTGGACACTGAAGCTTTCTTT. The full variable domain, with the rest looked up from reference TRBV30 and TRBJ1-1, is SQTIHQWPATLVQPVGSPLSLECTVEGTSNPNLYWYRQAAGRGLQLLFYSVGIGQISSEVPQNLSASRPQDRQFILSSKKLLLSDSGFYLCAWSVSVDTEAFFGQGTRLTVV.

The chain recombines TRBV6-1 with TRBJ2-1, with 12 bases that match TRBD1. Trimming at V came to 6 bases and at J to 4 bases, leaving 4 bases not matched to a gene. Germline assignment: CDR1 MNHNS and CDR2 SASEGT. The CDR3 contains 15 residues. CDR3 nucleotides: TGTGCCAGCAGGCCGGGACAGGGGGCGTACAATGAGCAGTTCTTC. Amino acids: CASRPGQGAYNEQFF.

This chain links TRBV7-8 with TRBJ2-5; possible D gene TRBD2, 5 bases. V lost 4 bases and J lost 5, with 17 bases in between. This CDR3 has 15 residues. Germline CDR1 reads SGHVS; CDR2 reads FQNEAQ. The CDR3 coding sequence is TGTGCCAGCAGCTACCCCTCTGGAGGAGCGGAGACCCAGTACTTC. As protein: CASSYPSGGAETQYF. The full variable domain, with the rest looked up from reference TRBV7-8 and TRBJ2-5, is GAGVSQSPRYKVAKRGQDVALRCDPISGHVSLFWYQQALGQGPEFLTYFQNEAQLDKSGLPSDRFFAERPEGSVSTLKIQRTQQEDSAVYLCASSYPSGGAETQYFGPGTRLLVL.

The chain uses TRBV6-1 and TRBJ1-2, with TRBD1 identical over 9 bases. Germline V gives CDR1 MNHNS, CDR2 SASEGT. The trim removed 4 bases at V and 8 bases at J, leaving 8 bases unmatched. The CDR3 covers 14 residues. CDR3 sequence: CASSAGQGVGGYTF. CDR3 in DNA: TGTGCCAGCAGTGCGGGACAGGGTGTGGGAGGCTACACCTTC.

The rearrangement joins TRBV7-9 to TRBJ1-1; TRBD1 matches 7 bases. The ends lost 2 bases at V and 0 bases at J; junction bases unmatched: 3. The germline gives CDR1 SEHNR, CDR2 FQNEAQ (reference sequence). The CDR3 is made up of 15 amino acids. CDR3 loop: CASSLLGTVNTEAFF. The CDR3 DNA sequence: TGTGCCAGCAGCTTATTAGGGACAGTGAACACTGAAGCTTTCTTT.

The chain employs TRBV2 and TRBJ2-7, with D possibly being TRBD1 (6 bases). The CDR3 runs to 14 residues. In germline, CDR1 is SNHLY, CDR2 FYNNEI. Trimming pared 7 bases from V and 0 bases from J, leaving 13 bases between. In nucleotides, the CDR3 is TGTGCCAGCAAAATCCGGGACACCTCCTACGAGCAGTACGTC. Translated, it gives CASKIRDTSYEQYV.

The chain links TRBV2 to TRBJ1-1; maybe TRBD1 (6 bases). Trimming cost V 8 bases and J 0 bases, with 13 bases left between them. Germline-derived CDR1 and CDR2 are SNHLY and FYNNEI. The CDR3 runs to 14 residues. The CDR3 reads CASLRQALNTEAFF. The DNA for the CDR3 is TGTGCCAGCCTCAGACAGGCCTTGAACACTGAAGCTTTCTTT.

The rearrangement joins TRBV6-5 to TRBJ2-7; 12 bases are shared with TRBD1. The CDR3 loop spans 14 amino acids. CDR1 MNHEY and CDR2 SVGAGI come from the germline V gene. V gave up 6 bases and J gave up 7 bases; unmatched junction bases: 7. The DNA of the CDR3 is TGTGCCAGCAGGCCGGGACAGGGGGCCGTTGAGCAGTACTTC. Translating gives CASRPGQGAVEQYF.

This clone was recorded a few times. This chain links TRBV19 with TRBJ2-2; 9 bases map to TRBD1. The CDR3 is made up of 16 amino acids. Losses at the gene ends were 4 bases for V and 8 bases for J; bases not matched to a gene: 11. Germline V gene data show CDR1 as LNHDA and CDR2 as SQIVND (reference sequence). CDR3 nucleotides: TGTGCCAGTAGTACGAAGGGACAGGGCGGCTTTGGGGAGCTGTTTTTT. This gives the protein CASSTKGQGGFGELFF.

The chain combines TRBV6-5 with TRBJ2-5; unclear D gene. TRBJ2-7 matches the DNA end more closely, so the J call is doubtful. Germline loops: CDR1 MNHEY, CDR2 SVGAGI. CDR3 size: 11 residues. The CDR3 region is CASSRGYEQYF. CDR3 coding DNA: TGTGCCAGCAGCCGCGGCTACGAGCAGTACTTC.